The present TCR beta chain was sequenced within a study of T-cell memory formation after mild COVID-19. Whole-study context: Each donor largely had its own TCR clusters.

The CDR3 covers 16 residues. The germline V gene encodes CDR1 SGHTS and CDR2 YDEGEE. The V and J ends lost 2 bases and 1 base, in that order; junction bases with no gene match: 5. Note on this clonotype: Its antigen remains unidentified.

Study-wide results and caveats: Contracting CD4+ clones sat mainly in CM and EM; CD8+ in EMRA. The study found balanced CD4/CD8 in clones contracting day 15 to 85 and a CD4+ lean in later expanders.

5'RACE primed at constant segments yielded TCR alpha and TCR beta cDNA libraries bearing sample barcodes and UMIs. TCRdb re-derived calls from the 5' RACE reads in MiXCR, one entry per CDR3 protein. Of under 400,000 distinct CDR3 sequences listed, 20% to 25% are singletons. J is TRBJ2-5 and V is TRBV5-8; TRBD2 aligns across 10 bases. Sequencing input: PBMCs or a T cell subset sorted from them (not recorded which). The TCR originated in an adult woman who had mild COVID-19 (a few samples of this study predate the infection). Cell type and time point are not known. The CDR3 nucleotides are TGTGCCAGCAGCTTTACCGTAGCGGGAGGCCAAGAGACCCAGTACTTC. Translating it yields CASSFTVAGGQETQYF.